This T cell receptor (beta chain) is from a study of radiation and T cells in renal cell carcinoma (dated by TCRdb to 2020 to 2022). Background on the whole study: Samples came from a clinical trial, in which primary renal cell carcinomas received 15 Gy stereotactic body radiation therapy followed by nephrectomy 4 weeks later. In total, about 50 samples underwent TCR beta sequencing: about 26 tumors plus 27 peripheral blood samples. In the 53 samples combined, several million unique CDR3 nucleotide sequences were found, encoding roughly 2.5 million unique CDR3 amino acid sequences.

Following the manufacturer's recommendations, the immunoSEQ kit was used to generate TCR beta libraries from genomic DNA. For library preparation, a first multiplex PCR was performed with proprietary primers, followed by a second PCR in which unique barcodes were added, and bead cleanups were performed after each round. Each sample batch included a kit-provided positive control reaction and a negative control reaction. The final libraries were assessed on an Agilent 4200 TapeStation D1000 ScreenTape, pooled by volume, and quantified by qPCR. Sequencing ran on an Illumina NextSeq500 with a MidOutput 150-cycle cartridge, using 156 Read1 and 15 Index1 cycles with kit custom primers. The pooled library was loaded at 0.95 to 1 pM with about 21% PhiX control spiked in. As for how the authors treated the data: Vendor-processed data were analyzed in R, with a clonotype defined as all T cells sharing the same CDR3 nucleotide sequence. For clone abundance analyses, frequencies were normalized to the 10,000 most abundant clones in each sample. Public T cell clones, which averaged fewer than five per sample, were removed prior to analysis. Tumor-enriched clonotypes and baseline blood-enriched clonotypes were defined as those with an abundance difference of at least 32-fold between compartments. A beta-binomial differential abundance model was applied to find clonotypes that expanded or contracted between blood time points. Similarity between tumor and blood repertoires was quantified using the Baroni-Urbani and Buser coefficient, and groups were compared with two-tailed Wilcoxon tests in R. Not all clones reach the TCRdb copy of this immuneACCESS table, which keeps in-frame sequences only. Checked studies attribute under half of the gap to unresolved V genes and leave the rest unexplained. V and J calls and clone size are given by that table; D and trimming were obtained from the DNA. The table for this sample lists about 130,000 clones; roughly 90% of them were counted only once. The ten most abundant clones make up about 11% of the sample.

This clone was observed a few times. No cognate antigen has been identified for it. Base qualities are missing; no much larger clone stands one base away. Additional DNA sequences in this sample encode the identical CDR3. The sample's time point label is to be understood as: baseline pretreatment blood. The intended sense of this specimen's treatment or condition label: 15 Gy SBRT to primary tumor, nephrectomy 4 weeks later. To follow tumor-enriched clonotypes, peripheral blood was collected serially from radiation-treated patients at baseline and again at 2 weeks and 4 weeks after SBRT. All patients had renal cell carcinoma with clear cell pathology. Genomic DNA for TCR sequencing was prepared using the QIAamp DNA Blood Mini Kit (Qiagen). The analyses included only samples that passed all quality control checks. Taken from the germline V gene (reference sequence), the CDR1 and CDR2 loops are SEHNR and FQNEAQ. The CDR3, from cysteine to phenylalanine, totals 16 residues. The sequence is cut down to CDR3 DNA, 48 bases in frame from base 1. The V end gives up 1 base and the J end 3 bases, leaving 2 bases in the junction not matched to a gene.

Study-level results and caveats: Changes in the blood repertoire were not tracked past 4 weeks after treatment. The single-armed trial design could not address effects of radiation dose or scheduling on the TCR repertoire. Because no pretreatment tumor biopsies were available, whether clonotypes were present in the tumor at baseline could not be determined. In blood, the top tumor clonotypes increased from baseline to 2 weeks after radiation and then shrank by 4 weeks, which suggests a temporary expansion of tumor-resident clones.

The sequence links TRBV7-9 to TRBJ1-6; TRBD1 fits 8 bases in the junction. This clonotype was obtained from a woman aged 45-65 years with renal cell carcinoma. The input for sequencing was blood, taken from a patient whose treatment included radiotherapy and nephrectomy. The base sequence is TGTGCCAGCAGCTTAGGACAGGGGTTCTATAATTCACCCCTCCACTTT. Its amino acids are CASSLGQGFYNSPLHF.